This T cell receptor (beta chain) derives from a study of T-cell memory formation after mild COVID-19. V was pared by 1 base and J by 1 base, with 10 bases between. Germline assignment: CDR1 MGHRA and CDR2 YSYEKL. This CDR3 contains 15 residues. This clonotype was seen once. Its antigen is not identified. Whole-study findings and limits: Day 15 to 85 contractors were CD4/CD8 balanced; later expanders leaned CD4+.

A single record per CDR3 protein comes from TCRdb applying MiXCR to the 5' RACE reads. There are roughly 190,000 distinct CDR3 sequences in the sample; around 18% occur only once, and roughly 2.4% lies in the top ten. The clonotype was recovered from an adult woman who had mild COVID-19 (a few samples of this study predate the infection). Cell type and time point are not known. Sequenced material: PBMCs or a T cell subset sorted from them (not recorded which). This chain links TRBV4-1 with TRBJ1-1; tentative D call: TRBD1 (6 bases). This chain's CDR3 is CASSQVRTANTEAFF. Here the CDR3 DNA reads TGCGCCAGCAGCCAAGTCCGGACAGCGAACACTGAAGCTTTCTTT.